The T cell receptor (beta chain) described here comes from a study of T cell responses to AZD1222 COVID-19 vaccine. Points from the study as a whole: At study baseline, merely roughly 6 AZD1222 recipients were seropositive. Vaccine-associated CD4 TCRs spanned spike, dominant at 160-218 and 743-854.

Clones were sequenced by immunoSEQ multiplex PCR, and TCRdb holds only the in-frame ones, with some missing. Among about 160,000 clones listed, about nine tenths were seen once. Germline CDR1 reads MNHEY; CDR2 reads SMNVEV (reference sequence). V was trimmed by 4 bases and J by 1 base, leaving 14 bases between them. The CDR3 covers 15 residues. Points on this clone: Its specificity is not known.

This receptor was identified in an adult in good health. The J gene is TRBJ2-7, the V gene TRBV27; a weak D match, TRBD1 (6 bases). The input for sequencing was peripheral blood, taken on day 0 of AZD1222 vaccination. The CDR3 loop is CASSSQGLQSYEQYF. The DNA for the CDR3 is TGTGCCAGCAGTTCCCAGGGGCTTCAATCCTACGAGCAGTACTTC.